This TCR beta chain was observed in a study of blood T cell repertoires in COVID-19. This clone is a singleton in its sample. Clones were read by immunoSEQ multiplex PCR, and TCRdb kept only the in-frame ones, dropping some. The sample lists 350,000 to 450,000 clones; 85% were seen once. This receptor was identified in a woman aged 18 to 35 with acute or convalescent COVID-19. Sample: peripheral blood.

CDR3: CAWGGATGVGYTF. The CDR3 coding sequence is TGTGCCTGGGGGGGGGCCACAGGTGTTGGCTACACCTTC. The chain joins TRBV30 to TRBJ1-2; a possible D gene is TRBD1 (6 bases). This CDR3 has 13 residues. Germline CDR1 is GTSNPN and CDR2 is SVGIG (reference sequence). V was clipped by 5 bases and J by 7 bases, with 17 bases between them.